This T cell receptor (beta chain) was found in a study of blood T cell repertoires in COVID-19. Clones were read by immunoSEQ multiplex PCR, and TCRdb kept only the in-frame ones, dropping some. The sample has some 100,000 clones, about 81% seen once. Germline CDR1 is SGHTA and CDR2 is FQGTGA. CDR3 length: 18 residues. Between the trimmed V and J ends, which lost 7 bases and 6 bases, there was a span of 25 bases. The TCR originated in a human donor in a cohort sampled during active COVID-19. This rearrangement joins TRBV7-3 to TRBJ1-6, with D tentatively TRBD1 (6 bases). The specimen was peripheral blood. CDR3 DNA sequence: TGTGCCAGCACGGCGGGGGCCCCCCTGGGGGTGGGTAATTCACCCCTCCACTTT. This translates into CASTAGAPLGVGNSPLHF.